This TCR beta chain comes out of a study of monozygotic twins with inflammatory bowel disease (dated by TCRdb to the late 2010s). Regarding the study in general: The complete study included roughly 30 monozygotic twin pairs: 19 IBD-discordant Danish pairs and nine German pairs, of which four were IBD-concordant and five were IBD-discordant. The search for disease-associated traits relied mainly on comparing, within discordant pairs, IBD patients with their genetically identical healthy co-twins. Each individual had, on average, about 151 000 unique TCRalpha sequences and 181 000 unique TCRbeta sequences available for analysis.

Receptors were amplified or captured by 5' RACE. Each TCR library was prepared from about 3,400 ng of total RNA. For each sample, cDNA synthesis with SMARTScribe reverse transcriptase was split into eight separate reactions. Unique molecular identifiers containing a 6-nucleotide sample barcode were introduced through template switching during cDNA synthesis. TCRalpha and TCRbeta cDNA was amplified by two nested PCRs of 16 and 9 cycles, with bead purification after each PCR. Before amplification, the cDNA was both treated with uracil DNA-glycosylase and purified with the QIAquick PCR purification kit. The second PCR added Illumina TruSeq-compatible adapters along with sample-specific barcodes. TapeStation and Qubit were used to check library quality and concentration, and 4.5 to 5 ng of each library was pooled. Sequencing of the pooled libraries was done on an Illumina HiSeq2500 single-index Rapid Run using custom sequencing primers and 2 x 100 bp reads. The study's own analysis went as follows. MiGEC version 1.2.6 was used for UMI-based consensus assembly to correct PCR and sequencing errors. MiXCR version 2.1.1 handled V(D)J alignment, clonotype assembly and CDR3 extraction. To normalise gene usage, clonotype sharing and MAIT/NKT TCR abundance, the analysis used the top 1000, 10 000 and 20 000 clonotypes per sample. Diversity was computed as the inverse Simpson index with the vegan R package after downsampling to 27 000 UMIs. Paired Mann-Whitney U tests on discordant twin pairs were used, with Benjamini-Hochberg multiple-testing correction. TCRdb reprocessed the reads and assigns one entry to each CDR3 protein sequence, leaving out DNA. The V and J calls shown here were made by TCRdb, not taken from the authors' results. This sample's table has entries for 400,000 to 500,000 distinct CDR3 sequences. In total, the top ten clones hold 2.4% of the sample.

Worth noting for this clonotype: Its target antigen remains unknown.

From each donor, an approximately 2.4 ml peripheral blood sample was drawn into PAXgene tubes and stored at -80 degrees C. Without any T cell sorting, total RNA was extracted from whole blood using the PAXgene blood miRNA kit on an automated QIAcube. Peripheral blood from monozygotic twin pairs who were concordant or discordant for inflammatory bowel disease underwent deep TCRalpha and TCRbeta repertoire profiling using unique molecular barcoding. Smoking habits were recorded for all twin pairs, and each individual was classified as a current, former or never smoker. As encoded in the germline V gene, CDR1 is SGHRS while CDR2 is YFSETQ. Counted from cysteine to phenylalanine, this CDR3 has 19 amino acids. The record lacks a DNA sequence. Overall study outcomes, separate from this receptor: Because patients received different immunosuppressive treatments, the repertoires may have picked up extra background noise and variability between individuals. The results gave no support for a single strong signal or clonotype linked to IBD. Repertoire similarity did not differ between concordant and discordant twins, possibly due to limited statistical power. TCRbeta repertoire diversity, by inverse Simpson index, was decreased in IBD patients compared with their healthy co-twins. IBD patients shared fewer clonotypes with other individuals than healthy twins did, most markedly in patients showing signs of disease activity. The analysis was unable to tell apart different T cell subtypes.

The sequencing input was blood. The chain uses TRBV5-1 and TRBJ2-7; the D call of TRBD1 rests on TCRdb alone, since no DNA is present to check it. The clonotype comes from a human donor with ulcerative colitis or Crohn's disease, or a healthy co-twin of an affected twin (not recorded which). CDR3 region: CASSLSWGGFVGPHYEQYF.